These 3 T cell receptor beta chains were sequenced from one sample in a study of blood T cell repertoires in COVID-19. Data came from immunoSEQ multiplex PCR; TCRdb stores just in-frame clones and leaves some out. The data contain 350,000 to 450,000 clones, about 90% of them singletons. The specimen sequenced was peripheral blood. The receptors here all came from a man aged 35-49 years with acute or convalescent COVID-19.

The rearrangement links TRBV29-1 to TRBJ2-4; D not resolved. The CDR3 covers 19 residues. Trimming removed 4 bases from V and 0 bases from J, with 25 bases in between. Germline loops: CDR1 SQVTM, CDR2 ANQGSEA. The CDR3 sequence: CSVGRSRSGRLVAKNIQYF. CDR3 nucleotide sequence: TGCAGCGTTGGTCGTTCTCGGTCAGGCCGATTGGTAGCCAAAAACATTCAGTACTTC.

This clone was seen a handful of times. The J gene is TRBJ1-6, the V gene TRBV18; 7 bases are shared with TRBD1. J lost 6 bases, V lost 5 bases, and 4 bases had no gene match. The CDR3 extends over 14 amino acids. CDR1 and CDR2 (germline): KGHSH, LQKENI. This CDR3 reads CASSAGGTNSPLHF. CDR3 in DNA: TGTGCCAGCTCAGCAGGGGGTACTAATTCACCCCTCCACTTT. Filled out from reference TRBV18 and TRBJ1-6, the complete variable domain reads NAGVMQNPRHLVRRRGQEARLRCSPMKGHSHVYWYRQLPEEGLKFMVYLQKENIIDESGMPKERFSAEFPKEGPSILRIQQVVRGDSAAYFCASSAGGTNSPLHFGNGTRLTVT.

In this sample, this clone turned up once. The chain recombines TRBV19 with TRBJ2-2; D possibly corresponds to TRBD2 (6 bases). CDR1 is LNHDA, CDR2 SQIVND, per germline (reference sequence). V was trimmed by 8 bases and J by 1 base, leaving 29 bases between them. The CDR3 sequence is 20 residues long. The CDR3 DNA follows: TGTGCCAGTGGACCAACTTACCTTAGCGCGGGACCAGTGAACACCGGGGAGCTGTTTTTT. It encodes CASGPTYLSAGPVNTGELFF.